One sample yielded the 23 T cell receptor beta chains listed below, sequenced in a study of T cell repertoires in cytomegalovirus infection. TCRdb recomputed calls from the reads with MiXCR, one row per CDR3 protein. The table lists about 740,000 distinct CDR3 sequences, 35% to 45% of them singletons. Sequenced material: PBMCs. The receptors were gathered from a human donor in good health (CMV status not recorded). Some clones in this sample may be carry-over from other donors' samples.

Only a few counts were recorded for this clonotype. The chain has TRBV6-5 and TRBJ1-5; D ambiguous. The length of the CDR3 is 15 residues. Germline values: CDR1 MNHEY, CDR2 SVGAGI. Between the trimmed V and J ends, which lost 5 bases and 5 bases, there was a span of 16 bases. The CDR3: CASSREGGAHQPQHF. The CDR3 region has the DNA TGTGCCAGCAGTAGGGAGGGAGGAGCGCATCAGCCCCAGCATTTT.

The chain combines TRBV20-1 with TRBJ1-5; a weak D match, TRBD1 (5 bases). V shed 0 bases and J shed 0 bases, with 12 bases lying between them. CDR1 and CDR2 from the germline V gene are DFQATT and SNEGSKA (reference sequence). The CDR3 totals 16 residues. CDR3 DNA sequence: TGCAGTGCTAGAGATTCGGGGCGGGGTAGCAATCAGCCCCAGCATTTT. This encodes CSARDSGRGSNQPQHF.

This clonotype was seen only a few times. This chain links TRBV2 with TRBJ1-6; D not resolved. Germline CDR1 is SNHLY and CDR2 is FYNNEI. CDR3 length: 15 residues. The ends were cut back, 3 bases at V and 5 bases at J, with 11 bases in the middle. In DNA form, the CDR3 reads TGTGCCAGCAGTGATGACGGACGGCATAATTCACCCCTCCACTTT. Residues: CASSDDGRHNSPLHF. Together with reference TRBV2 and TRBJ1-6, the CDR3 gives the full variable domain: EPEVTQTPSHQVTQMGQEVILRCVPISNHLYFYWYRQILGQKVEFLVSFYNNEISEKSEIFDDQFSVERPDGSNFTLKIRSTKLEDSAMYFCASSDDGRHNSPLHFGNGTRLTVT.

The sample holds a few counts of this clonotype. V and J are TRBV7-6 and TRBJ2-5; 8 bases are shared with TRBD1. The CDR3 is 15 residues long. Germline V gives CDR1 SGHVS, CDR2 FNYEAQ. V was clipped by 5 bases and J by 2 bases; unmatched bases: 7. As DNA, the CDR3 is TGTGCCAGCAGCCCGATTTGGGACAGGCAAGAGACCCAGTACTTC. The encoded protein is CASSPIWDRQETQYF.

This rearrangement joins TRBV7-3 to TRBJ1-5, with TRBD1 as a possible D gene (5 bases). The CDR3 is 16 amino acids. V was shortened by 5 bases and J by 0 bases, with 14 bases between the two germline ends. Germline V gene lookup returns CDR1 SGHTA and CDR2 FQGTGA. The CDR3 here is CASSPMTESSNQPQHF. CDR3 nucleotide sequence: TGTGCCAGCAGCCCCATGACAGAGTCTAGCAATCAGCCCCAGCATTTT.

This clonotype was seen only a few times. This chain uses TRBV28 with TRBJ1-1, with a possible D match to TRBD1 (6 bases). Germline V gives CDR1 MDHEN, CDR2 SYDVKM. Trimming left V 10 bases short and J 4 bases short, with 22 bases between. The CDR3 loop spans 15 amino acids. CDR3 amino acids: CATNYRVSRATEAFF. The CDR3 nucleotides are TGTGCCACCAATTACAGGGTTAGTCGGGCCACTGAAGCTTTCTTT.

In its sample, this clonotype was seen many times. An end of the junction differs from the germline gene, which may be a read error. The rearrangement uses TRBV7-2 and TRBJ2-1; 9 bases are a match to TRBD2. Per the germline V gene, CDR1 is SGHTA and CDR2 is FQGNSA. The CDR3 extends over 19 amino acids. DNA for the CDR3: TGTGCCAGCAGCCTAGCGTGGGTTCGAATCGGCGGGAGGGGGAATGAGCAGTTCTTC. Translated, it gives CASSLAWVRIGGRGNEQFF. Full variable domain (outside the CDR3, taken from reference TRBV7-2 and TRBJ2-1): GAGVSQSPSNKVTEKGKDVELRCDPISGHTALYWYRQSLGQGLEFLIYFQGNSAPDKSGLPSDRFSAERTGGSVSTLTIQRTQQEDSAVYLCASSLAWVRIGGRGNEQFFGPGTRLTVL.

CDR3 sequence: CASSLRSNEKLFF. CDR3 DNA sequence: TGTGCCAGCAGCCTGAGAAGTAATGAAAAACTGTTTTTT. The chain links TRBV7-2 to TRBJ1-4; D is uncertain. The CDR3 is 13 residues long. The germline CDR1 and CDR2 sequences are SGHTA and FQGNSA. V lost 5 bases and J 4 bases, leaving 8 bases between the germline ends. Full variable domain (rest looked up from reference TRBV7-2 and TRBJ1-4): GAGVSQSPSNKVTEKGKDVELRCDPISGHTALYWYRQSLGQGLEFLIYFQGNSAPDKSGLPSDRFSAERTGGSVSTLTIQRTQQEDSAVYLCASSLRSNEKLFFGSGTQLSVL.

The chain combines TRBV12-3 or TRBV12-4 with TRBJ1-5; D not certain. The V end lost 2 bases, the J end lost 2 bases, and 13 bases lay between the germline ends. This CDR3 is 16 amino acids long. CDR3 sequence: CASSLLGAGGNQPQHF. In DNA form, the CDR3 reads TGTGCCAGCAGTTTATTGGGCGCTGGGGGCAATCAGCCCCAGCATTTT.

In this sample, this clonotype turned up a few times. The DNA for the CDR3 is TGTGCCAGCAGGGGTAATACGGGCGGGTCCTACGAGCAGTACTTC. Protein product: CASRGNTGGSYEQYF. The rearrangement uses TRBV6-6 and TRBJ2-7; D is possibly TRBD2 (5 bases). The CDR3 contains 15 residues. The germline V gene has CDR1 MNHNY and CDR2 SVGAGI (reference sequence). V lost 6 bases and J 1 base, leaving 16 bases between the germline ends.

V usage is TRBV7-6 and J usage is TRBJ2-1; 8 bases align to TRBD2. V shed 5 bases, J shed 6 bases, and the junction held 6 bases outside the gene matches. This CDR3 contains 14 residues. The V gene's germline CDR1 is SGHVS and CDR2 FNYEAQ. The CDR3 loop reads CASSKRGGINEQFF. Here the CDR3 DNA reads TGTGCCAGCAGCAAACGGGGGGGTATCAATGAGCAGTTCTTC. Full variable domain (outside the CDR3, taken from reference TRBV7-6 and TRBJ2-1): GAGVSQSPRYKVTKRGQDVALRCDPISGHVSLYWYRQALGQGPEFLTYFNYEAQQDKSGLPNDRFSAERPEGSISTLTIQRTEQRDSAMYRCASSKRGGINEQFFGPGTRLTVL.

With respect to this clonotype: A much larger clone lies a single base off, so this may be a read error. V gene TRBV7-2 combines with J gene TRBJ1-6; tentatively, D is TRBD1 (6 bases). CDR1 SGHTA and CDR2 FQGNSA come from the germline V gene. The CDR3 is 18 amino acids. The CDR3 spells CASSLLGPQGIRNSPLQF. Written as DNA, the CDR3 is TGTGCCAGCAGCTTACTCGGACCGCAGGGGATACGAAATTCACCCCTCCAATTT.

This chain joins TRBV11-2 and TRBJ2-2; the D is unclear. The V end was cut by 3 bases, the J end by 0 bases, with 11 bases between. The CDR3 spans 16 residues. CDR1 SGHAT and CDR2 FQNNGV come from the germline V gene. CDR3 in DNA: TGTGCCAGCAGCTTTAACCGGATCGCGAACACCGGGGAGCTGTTTTTT. It encodes CASSFNRIANTGELFF.

The chain links TRBV30 to TRBJ1-1; D is uncertain. Deletions cut 3 bases from V and 7 bases from J, with 9 bases between. The CDR3 covers 11 residues. In germline, CDR1 is GTSNPN, CDR2 SVGIG (reference sequence). CDR3 residues: CAWRMGLEAFF. The CDR3 DNA is TGTGCCTGGAGAATGGGCCTTGAAGCTTTCTTT.

V and J are TRBV28 and TRBJ1-2; 9 nucleotides match TRBD1. The V gene end was trimmed by 2 bases and the J gene end by 4 bases; junction bases not matched to a gene: 8. The germline gives CDR1 MDHEN, CDR2 SYDVKM. The CDR3 covers 16 residues. CDR3 DNA sequence: TGTGCCAGCAGTTTAGAACATCCGGGACAGGGCTATGGCTACACCTTC. Its translation: CASSLEHPGQGYGYTF.

V and J are TRBV29-1 and TRBJ1-3, with D possibly being TRBD1 (5 bases). V was trimmed by 7 bases and J by 14 bases, leaving 30 bases between them. Germline values: CDR1 SQVTM, CDR2 ANQGSEA. The CDR3 extends over 15 amino acids. CDR3 sequence (DNA): TGCAGCGCCATAACGGCAGGTGGCTTTGGACACCCCCTATATTTT. Its protein is CSAITAGGFGHPLYF. The full variable domain, completed using reference TRBV29-1 and TRBJ1-3, is SAVISQKPSRDICQRGTSLTIQCQVDSQVTMMFWYRQQPGQSLTLIATANQGSEATYESGFVIDKFPISRPNLTFSTLTVSNMSPEDSSIYLCSAITAGGFGHPLYFGEGSWLTVV.

In this sample, this clonotype turned up once. The chain combines TRBV11-2 with TRBJ2-2; 9 nucleotides agree with TRBD2. Germline CDR1 and CDR2: SGHAT and FQNNGV. V lost 4 bases, J lost 4 bases, and 10 bases stayed unmatched. There are 17 residues in the CDR3. The CDR3: CASSSRTSVMRTGELFF. The DNA for the CDR3 is TGTGCCAGCAGCTCCCGGACTAGCGTGATGCGCACCGGGGAGCTGTTTTTT.

At least ten counts were recorded for this clonotype. V is TRBV7-2 and J is TRBJ1-1, with D unresolved. Trimming pared 1 base from V and 2 bases from J, leaving 5 bases between. CDR1 and CDR2 (germline): SGHTA, FQGNSA. CDR3 length: 13 amino acids. The CDR3 region is CASSLEVNTEAFF. The CDR3, as DNA: TGTGCCAGCAGCTTAGAAGTCAACACTGAAGCTTTCTTT.

The chain carries TRBV20-1 and TRBJ2-2, with D tentatively TRBD2 (6 bases). CDR1 DFQATT and CDR2 SNEGSKA come from the germline V gene (reference sequence). This CDR3 comprises 16 residues. Trimming removed 5 bases at V and 4 bases at J, with 20 bases between. CDR3 nucleotide sequence: TGCAGTGCTCGACCCCTCGGGGAGGTCGTCACCGGGGAGCTGTTTTTT. Protein sequence: CSARPLGEVVTGELFF.

The chain links TRBV9 to TRBJ2-3, with 9 bases aligning to TRBD2. This CDR3 is built from 17 residues. Germline V lookup: CDR1 SGDLS, CDR2 YYNGEE. Losses at the gene ends were 4 bases for V and 1 base for J; bases not matched to a gene: 10. As DNA, the CDR3 is TGTGCCAGCAGCTCCCGGACTAGCGAGGTGGGCACAGATACGCAGTATTTT. Its protein product is CASSSRTSEVGTDTQYF. The complete variable domain, with remaining parts taken from reference TRBV9 and TRBJ2-3, reads DSGVTQTPKHLITATGQRVTLRCSPRSGDLSVYWYQQSLDQGLQFLIQYYNGEERAKGNILERFSAQQFPDLHSELNLSSLELGDSALYFCASSSRTSEVGTDTQYFGPGTRLTVL.

CDR3 protein: CASSLRGGADNEQFF. The CDR3 DNA reads as TGTGCCAGCAGCTTACGCGGGGGGGCCGACAATGAGCAGTTCTTC. The chain joins TRBV7-9 to TRBJ2-1, with 9 nucleotides matching TRBD2. The V and J ends lost 2 bases and 5 bases, in that order; junction bases with no gene match: 4. CDR1 SEHNR and CDR2 FQNEAQ come from the germline V gene (reference sequence). The CDR3 length is 15 residues.

The sample holds a few counts of this clonotype. CDR3 in amino acids: CASSPQTGGSRNTEAFF. CDR3 DNA: TGTGCCAGCTCACCACAGACAGGGGGCTCTAGGAACACTGAAGCTTTCTTT. The chain joins TRBV18 to TRBJ1-1, with TRBD1 matching 10 bases. V trimming: 1 base; J trimming: 1 base; junction bases outside the gene matches: 6. CDR1 is KGHSH, CDR2 LQKENI, per germline. The CDR3 totals 17 residues.

This clonotype was seen a handful of times. The chain carries TRBV19 and TRBJ1-5; TRBD1 might be the D (6 bases). Germline CDR1 reads LNHDA; CDR2 reads SQIVND (reference sequence). Trimming removed 4 bases from V and 2 bases from J, with 15 bases in between. The CDR3 consists of 16 residues. The CDR3 region is CASSRAGQLGNQPQHF. Written as DNA, the CDR3 is TGTGCCAGTAGTAGGGCGGGACAACTCGGCAATCAGCCCCAGCATTTT.